Sequencing of this TCR beta chain was carried out in a study of graft-versus-host responses after intestinal transplantation. Across the whole study: The whole recipient group had anti-thymocyte globulin induction followed by tacrolimus and steroids for roughly 3 years. Study results and caveats: Declines in HvG clones occurring early post-transplant were associated with peak circulating GvH clone levels. The presence of high graft-versus-host to host-versus-graft clonal ratios in allografts characterized patients with graft-donor T cell macrochimerism. There were GvH clones found in recipient marrow, and some of them appeared first in ileum or blood.

On this clone: Its antigen is as yet unknown.

Method: immunoSEQ multiplex PCR; TCRdb's copy keeps in-frame clones and lacks some. The sample consists of 65,000 to 100,000 clones, 85% to 95% of them appearing once. This CDR3 contains 16 residues. The material sequenced was unstimulated CD8+ T cells sorted from spleen or lymph node cells, taken before transplant. This receptor was identified in a human donor who was the organ donor for an intestinal transplant. The chain recombines TRBV21-1 with TRBJ1-2; TRBD1 was called by the table and not checked on the DNA. TRBV21-1 is assigned pseudogene status. The CDR3: CASSKVPSRGRYGYTF. In nucleotides, the CDR3 is TGTGCCAGCAGCAAAGTCCCTTCAAGGGGTCGGTATGGCTACACCTTC.